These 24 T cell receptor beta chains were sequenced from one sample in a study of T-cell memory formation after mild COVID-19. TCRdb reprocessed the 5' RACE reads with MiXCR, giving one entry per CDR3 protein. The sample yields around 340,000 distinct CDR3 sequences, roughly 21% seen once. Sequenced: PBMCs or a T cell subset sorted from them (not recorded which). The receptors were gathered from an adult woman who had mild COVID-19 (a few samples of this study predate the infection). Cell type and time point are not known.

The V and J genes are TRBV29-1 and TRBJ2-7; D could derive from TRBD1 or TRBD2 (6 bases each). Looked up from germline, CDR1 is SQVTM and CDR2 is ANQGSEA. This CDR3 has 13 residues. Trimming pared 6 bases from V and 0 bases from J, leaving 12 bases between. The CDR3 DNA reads TGCAGCGTACAGGCGGGACACTCCTACGAGCAGTACTTC. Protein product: CSVQAGHSYEQYF.

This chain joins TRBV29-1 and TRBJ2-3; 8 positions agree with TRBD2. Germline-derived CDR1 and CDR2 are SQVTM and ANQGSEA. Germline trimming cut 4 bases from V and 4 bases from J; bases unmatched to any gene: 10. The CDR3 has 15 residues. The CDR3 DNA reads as TGCAGCGTTGGTGTGCGGGGGGACCCCCCAGATACGCAGTATTTT. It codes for CSVGVRGDPPDTQYF.

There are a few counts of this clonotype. CDR3 region: CASSSDRSSGANVLTF. CDR3 DNA: TGTGCCAGCAGTTCGGACAGGTCGTCTGGGGCCAACGTCCTGACTTTC. The V call is TRBV2, the J call TRBJ2-6; 7 nucleotides agree with TRBD1. Germline CDR1 SNHLY, CDR2 FYNNEI. The V and J ends lost 5 bases and 1 base, in that order; junction bases with no gene match: 5. The CDR3 has 16 residues.

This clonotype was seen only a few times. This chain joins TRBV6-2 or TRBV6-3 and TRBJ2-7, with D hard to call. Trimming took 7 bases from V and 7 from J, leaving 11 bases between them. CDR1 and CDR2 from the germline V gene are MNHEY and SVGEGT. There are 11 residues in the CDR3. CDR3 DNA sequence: TGTGCCAGCACCAACGCGGCGGAGCAGTACTTC. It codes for CASTNAAEQYF.

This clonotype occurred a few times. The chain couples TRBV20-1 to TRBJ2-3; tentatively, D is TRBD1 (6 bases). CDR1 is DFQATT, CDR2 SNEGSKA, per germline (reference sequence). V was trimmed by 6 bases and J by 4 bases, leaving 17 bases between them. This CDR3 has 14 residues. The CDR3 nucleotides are TGCAGTGCGCTCTACAAGGGGGTGGCAGATACGCAGTATTTT. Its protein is CSALYKGVADTQYF.

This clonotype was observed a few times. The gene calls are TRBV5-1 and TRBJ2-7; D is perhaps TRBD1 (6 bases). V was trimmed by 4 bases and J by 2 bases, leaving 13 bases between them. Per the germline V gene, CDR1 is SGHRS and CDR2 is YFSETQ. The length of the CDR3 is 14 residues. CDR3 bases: TGCGCCAGCAGCCTCCGGACAGCTCCCTACGAGCAGTACTTC. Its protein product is CASSLRTAPYEQYF.

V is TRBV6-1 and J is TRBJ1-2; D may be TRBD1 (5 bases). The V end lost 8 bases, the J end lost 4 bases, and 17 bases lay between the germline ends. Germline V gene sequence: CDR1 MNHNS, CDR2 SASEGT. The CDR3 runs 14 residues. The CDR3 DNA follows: TGTGCCAGCCCAGAATGGGGGGGTAGCTATGGCTACACCTTC. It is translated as CASPEWGGSYGYTF.

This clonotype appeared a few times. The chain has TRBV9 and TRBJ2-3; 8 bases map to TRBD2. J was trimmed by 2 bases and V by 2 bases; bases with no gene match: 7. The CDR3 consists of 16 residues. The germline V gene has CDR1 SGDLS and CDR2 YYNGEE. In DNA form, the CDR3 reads TGTGCCAGCAGCGTCGCCAGCGGGGGAATCACAGATACGCAGTATTTT. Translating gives CASSVASGGITDTQYF.

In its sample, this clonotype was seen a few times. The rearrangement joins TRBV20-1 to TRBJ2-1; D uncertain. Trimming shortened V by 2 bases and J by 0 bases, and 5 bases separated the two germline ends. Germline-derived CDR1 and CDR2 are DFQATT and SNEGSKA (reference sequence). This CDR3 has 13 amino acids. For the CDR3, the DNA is TGCAGTGCTAGAACCCCCTCCTACAATGAGCAGTTCTTC. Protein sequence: CSARTPSYNEQFF.

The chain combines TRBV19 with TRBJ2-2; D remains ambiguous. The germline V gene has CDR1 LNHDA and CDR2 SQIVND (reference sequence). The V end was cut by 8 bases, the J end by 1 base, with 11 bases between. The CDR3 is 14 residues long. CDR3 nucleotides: TGTGCCAGTCGTTTTCTATTGAACACCGGGGAGCTGTTTTTT. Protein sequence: CASRFLLNTGELFF.

Here the CDR3 reads CASSLGLLAQGIADTQYF. DNA of the CDR3: TGTGCCAGCAGCTTAGGTCTGTTGGCACAGGGAATCGCAGATACGCAGTATTTT. V usage is TRBV7-2 and J usage is TRBJ2-3, with D maybe TRBD1 (6 bases). The CDR3 is 18 amino acids. V lost 1 base and J lost 4, with 21 bases in between. The germline CDR1 and CDR2 sequences are SGHTA and FQGNSA.

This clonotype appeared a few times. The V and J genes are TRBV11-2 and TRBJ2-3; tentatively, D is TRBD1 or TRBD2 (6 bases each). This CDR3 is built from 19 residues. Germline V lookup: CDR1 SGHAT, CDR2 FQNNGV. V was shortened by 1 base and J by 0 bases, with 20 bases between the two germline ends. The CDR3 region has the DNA TGTGCCAGCAGCTTAGCTGCGTTTGGGGGGCGTCCTAGCACAGATACGCAGTATTTT. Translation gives CASSLAAFGGRPSTDTQYF.

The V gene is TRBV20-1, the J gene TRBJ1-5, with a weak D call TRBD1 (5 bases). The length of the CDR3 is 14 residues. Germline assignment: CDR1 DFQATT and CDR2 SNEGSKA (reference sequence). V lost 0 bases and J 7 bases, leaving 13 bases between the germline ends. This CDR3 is CSARDHSGNQPQHF. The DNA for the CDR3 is TGCAGTGCTAGAGATCACTCAGGGAACCAGCCCCAGCATTTT.

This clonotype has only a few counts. CDR3 in DNA: TGTGCCAGCAGCCCTCCGGGACAGGGGATCTCCTACGAGCAGTACTTC. It yields the protein CASSPPGQGISYEQYF. The chain uses TRBV7-9 and TRBJ2-7, with 10 bases lining up with TRBD1. The germline CDR1 and CDR2 sequences are SEHNR and FQNEAQ (reference sequence). CDR3 length: 16 amino acids. Trimming at V came to 5 bases and at J to 0 bases, leaving 7 bases not matched to a gene.

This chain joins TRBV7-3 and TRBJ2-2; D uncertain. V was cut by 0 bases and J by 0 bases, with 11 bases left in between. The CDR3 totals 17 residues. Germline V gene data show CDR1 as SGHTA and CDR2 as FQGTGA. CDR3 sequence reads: CASSLTGLVPNTGELFF. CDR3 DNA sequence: TGTGCCAGCAGCTTAACAGGCCTAGTCCCGAACACCGGGGAGCTGTTTTTT.

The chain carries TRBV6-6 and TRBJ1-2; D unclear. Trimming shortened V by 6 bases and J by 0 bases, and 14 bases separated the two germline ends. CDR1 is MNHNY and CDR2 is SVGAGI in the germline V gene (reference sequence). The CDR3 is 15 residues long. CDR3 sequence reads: CASSPSDGSNYGYTF. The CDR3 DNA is TGTGCCAGCAGCCCCTCGGACGGATCTAACTATGGCTACACCTTC.

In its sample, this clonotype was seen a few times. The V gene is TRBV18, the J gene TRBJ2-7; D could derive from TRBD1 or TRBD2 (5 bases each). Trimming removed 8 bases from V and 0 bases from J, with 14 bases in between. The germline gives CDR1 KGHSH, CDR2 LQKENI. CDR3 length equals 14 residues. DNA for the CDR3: TGTGCCAGCACCGGGACGGGGAGCTCCTACGAGCAGTACTTC. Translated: CASTGTGSSYEQYF.

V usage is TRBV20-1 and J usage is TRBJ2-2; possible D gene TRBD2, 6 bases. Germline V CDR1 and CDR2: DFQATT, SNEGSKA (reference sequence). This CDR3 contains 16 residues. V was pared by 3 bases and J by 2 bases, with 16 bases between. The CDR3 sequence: CSASAPGLRNTGELFF. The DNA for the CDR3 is TGCAGTGCTAGCGCCCCGGGACTCCGAAACACCGGGGAGCTGTTTTTT.

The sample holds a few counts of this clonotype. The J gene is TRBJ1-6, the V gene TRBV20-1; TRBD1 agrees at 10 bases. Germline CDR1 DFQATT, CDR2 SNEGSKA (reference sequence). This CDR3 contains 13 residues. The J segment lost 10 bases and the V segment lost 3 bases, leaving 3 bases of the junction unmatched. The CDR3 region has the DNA TGCAGTGCTAGGGGGACAGGGGACTCACCCCTCCACTTT. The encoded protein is CSARGTGDSPLHF.

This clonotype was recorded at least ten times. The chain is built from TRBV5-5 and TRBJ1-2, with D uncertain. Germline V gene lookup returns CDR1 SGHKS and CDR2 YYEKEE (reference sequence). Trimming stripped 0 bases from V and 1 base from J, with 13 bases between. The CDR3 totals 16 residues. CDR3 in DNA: TGTGCCAGCAGCTTGGCTGCTTTGAATCTTAACTATGGCTACACCTTC. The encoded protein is CASSLAALNLNYGYTF.

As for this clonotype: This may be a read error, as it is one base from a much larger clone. CDR3: CSSSRASGETQYF. CDR3 bases: TGTTCCAGCAGCCGGGCGTCTGGGGAGACCCAGTACTTC. V is TRBV12-3 or TRBV12-4 and J is TRBJ2-5; D unresolved. The CDR3 has 13 residues.

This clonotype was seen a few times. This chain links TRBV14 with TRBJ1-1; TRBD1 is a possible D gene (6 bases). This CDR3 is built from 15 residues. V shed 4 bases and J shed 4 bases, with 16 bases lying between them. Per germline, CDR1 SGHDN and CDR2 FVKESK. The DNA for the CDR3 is TGTGCCAGCAGCCGTTTCCAGGGGACGGCCACTGAAGCTTTCTTT. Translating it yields CASSRFQGTATEAFF.

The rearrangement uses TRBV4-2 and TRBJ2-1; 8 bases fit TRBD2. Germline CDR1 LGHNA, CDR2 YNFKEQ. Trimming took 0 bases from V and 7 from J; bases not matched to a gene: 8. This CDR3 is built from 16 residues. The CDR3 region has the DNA TGTGCCAGCAGCCAAGAACTCGGGACTAGAATTAATGAGCAGTTCTTC. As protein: CASSQELGTRINEQFF.

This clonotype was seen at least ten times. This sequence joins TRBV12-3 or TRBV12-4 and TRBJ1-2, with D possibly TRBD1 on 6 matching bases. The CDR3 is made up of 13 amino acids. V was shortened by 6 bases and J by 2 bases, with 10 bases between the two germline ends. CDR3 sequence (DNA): TGTGCCAGCAGCCCGGGGGGCAACTATGGCTACACCTTC. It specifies CASSPGGNYGYTF.